What follows describes a single T cell receptor beta chain. These data originate in a study of T cell changes during pregnancy in multiple sclerosis. Per germline, CDR1 SGHDN and CDR2 FVKESK. This CDR3 has 18 amino acids. V was cut by 5 bases and J by 0 bases, with 21 bases left in between. Clones were sequenced by immunoSEQ multiplex PCR, and TCRdb holds only the in-frame ones, with some missing. Of about 60,000 clones in the sample, approximately 91% were seen once. The chain joins TRBV14 to TRBJ2-3; D uncertain. The sample in question was CD4+ T cells from peripheral blood mononuclear cells, obtained in the first trimester of pregnancy. This receptor was obtained from a female donor with multiple sclerosis, enrolled in a pregnancy study. The CDR3 here is CASSAWSASTTSTDTQYF. For the CDR3, the DNA is TGTGCCAGCAGCGCTTGGAGCGCATCAACCACCAGCACAGATACGCAGTATTTT.